These 23 T cell receptor beta chains were sequenced from one sample in a study of blood T cell repertoires in COVID-19. Sequenced by immunoSEQ multiplex PCR; TCRdb stores in-frame clones only, minus some. The sample includes some 150,000 clones, roughly 85% of them seen just once. Material: peripheral blood. The source is a human donor with acute or convalescent COVID-19. The donor label of this sample is uncertain.

The chain's CDR3 is CASSPRTTVAEAFF. For the CDR3, the DNA is TGTGCCAGCTCACCCCGAACCACAGTCGCTGAAGCTTTCTTT. V usage is TRBV18 and J usage is TRBJ1-1, with D hard to call. CDR3 size: 14 residues. Germline-derived CDR1 and CDR2 are KGHSH and LQKENI. V lost 3 bases, J lost 6 bases, and 14 bases lay in between.

The gene calls are TRBV6-1 and TRBJ1-4, with D hard to call. The V end was cut by 3 bases, the J end by 8 bases, with 10 bases between. Germline V gene sequence: CDR1 MNHNS, CDR2 SASEGT. CDR3 size: 13 residues. This chain's CDR3 is CASSELGGEKLFF. DNA of the CDR3: TGTGCCAGCAGTGAGTTGGGAGGGGAAAAACTGTTTTTT.

This chain uses TRBV4-3 with TRBJ1-2; 9 positions agree with TRBD1. The junction had 11 bases not matched to a gene; V was cut back by 3 bases and J by 6 bases. CDR1 and CDR2 (germline): LGHNA, YSLEER. This CDR3 is built from 16 residues. The DNA of the CDR3 is TGCGCCAGCAGCCAGGGACAGGGTTTTGATGGGAATGGCTACACCTTC. Amino acids: CASSQGQGFDGNGYTF.

This clone was observed once. V and J are TRBV25-1 and TRBJ1-1, with D uncertain. Germline-derived CDR1 and CDR2 are MGHDK and SYGVNS. This CDR3 region has 11 residues. Trimming removed 7 bases at V and 0 bases at J, with 3 bases between. As DNA, the CDR3 is TGTGCCAGCATAATGAACACTGAAGCTTTCTTT. Translated: CASIMNTEAFF.

The rearrangement joins TRBV9 to TRBJ1-2; 7 nucleotides line up with TRBD1. Germline loops: CDR1 SGDLS, CDR2 YYNGEE. With 0 bases clipped from V and 3 bases from J, the junction kept 5 bases outside the gene matches. This CDR3 has 15 residues. The CDR3 spells CASSVGQGRHYGYTF. For the CDR3, the DNA is TGTGCCAGCAGCGTAGGACAGGGAAGGCACTATGGCTACACCTTC.

This chain joins TRBV24-1 and TRBJ1-4; tentative D call: TRBD1 (6 bases). Germline V gene lookup returns CDR1 KGHDR and CDR2 SFDVKD. The CDR3 consists of 14 residues. Trimming stripped 3 bases from V and 8 bases from J, with 12 bases between. CDR3 nucleotides: TGTGCCACCAGTGATCGAAAGGGGGGGGAAAAACTGTTTTTT. As protein: CATSDRKGGEKLFF.

This chain uses TRBV5-1 with TRBJ2-2, with D perhaps TRBD2 (6 bases). The ends were cut back, 4 bases at V and 7 bases at J, with 14 bases in the middle. This CDR3 comprises 14 residues. Germline values: CDR1 SGHRS, CDR2 YFSETQ. The CDR3 region has the DNA TGCGCCAGCAGCCTCGGGGGAGCGGGCGGGGAGCTGTTTTTT. It yields the protein CASSLGGAGGELFF.

This clone was detected once. DNA for the CDR3: TGTGCCAGCAGTTCGAGGAGTAATCAGCCCCAGCATTTT. It encodes CASSSRSNQPQHF. This sequence joins TRBV6-4 and TRBJ1-5; D is ambiguous. The CDR3 length is 13 residues. Trimming cost V 5 bases and J 4 bases, with 9 bases left between them. Germline V gene lookup returns CDR1 MRHNA and CDR2 SNTAGT.

The V call is TRBV12-5, the J call TRBJ2-7, with TRBD1 identical over 10 bases. Germline loops: CDR1 LGHNT, CDR2 FRNRAP. CDR3 length: 13 amino acids. V was clipped by 6 bases and J by 5 bases; unmatched bases: 4. The CDR3 region has the DNA TGTGCTAGTGGCCCGACAGGGGGCGACGAGCAGTACTTC. Translation gives CASGPTGGDEQYF.

The genes are TRBV10-3 and TRBJ2-5; D not certain. Germline V gene sequence: CDR1 ENHRY, CDR2 SYGVKD. Trimming took off 2 bases at V and 5 bases at J, with 9 bases between the two ends. The CDR3 loop spans 13 amino acids. CDR3 bases: TGTGCCATCAGTGAGGTAGCTACGGAGACCCAGTACTTC. Protein product: CAISEVATETQYF.

This chain joins TRBV30 and TRBJ2-7; 8 bases map to TRBD1. CDR1 is GTSNPN, CDR2 SVGIG, per germline (reference sequence). The V and J ends lost 4 bases and 2 bases, in that order; junction bases with no gene match: 4. The CDR3 has 13 residues. The CDR3 nucleotides are TGTGCCTGGAACCCGACAGGGGCCTACGAGCAGTACTTC. Its translation: CAWNPTGAYEQYF. The whole variable domain, remainder taken from reference TRBV30 and TRBJ2-7, is SQTIHQWPATLVQPVGSPLSLECTVEGTSNPNLYWYRQAAGRGLQLLFYSVGIGQISSEVPQNLSASRPQDRQFILSSKKLLLSDSGFYLCAWNPTGAYEQYFGPGTRLTVT.

In DNA form, the CDR3 reads TGTGCCAGCAGCGCCACCGGGACTAGCGGGAGTGGCAATGAGCAGTTCTTC. It specifies CASSATGTSGSGNEQFF. The rearrangement joins TRBV11-3 to TRBJ2-1; 14 nucleotides align to TRBD2. CDR3 length: 17 amino acids. V was pared by 5 bases and J by 6 bases, with 9 bases of the junction left unmatched. Germline CDR1 reads SGHNT; CDR2 reads YENEEA.

The V gene is TRBV7-2, the J gene TRBJ1-5, with D unresolved. Germline CDR1 SGHTA, CDR2 FQGNSA. This CDR3 has 15 residues. Between the trimmed V and J ends, which lost 5 bases and 6 bases, there was a span of 17 bases. This CDR3 is CASSPSEGVRQPQHF. CDR3 sequence (DNA): TGTGCCAGCAGCCCCAGTGAGGGAGTACGTCAGCCCCAGCATTTT.

This clone was picked up a small number of times. The genes are TRBV5-8 and TRBJ2-1, with D possibly TRBD2 on 7 matching bases. The CDR3 consists of 15 residues. Trimming removed 6 bases from V and 6 bases from J, with 19 bases in between. Per the germline V gene, CDR1 is SGHTS and CDR2 is YDEGEE. The CDR3 is CASTRIEGGINEQFF. CDR3 bases: TGTGCCAGCACCCGAATCGAGGGGGGGATCAATGAGCAGTTCTTC.

The genes are TRBV2 and TRBJ1-3; TRBD1 aligns across 7 bases. The CDR3 sequence is 15 residues long. Per germline, CDR1 SNHLY and CDR2 FYNNEI. V gave up 6 bases and J gave up 2 bases; unmatched junction bases: 7. The CDR3 DNA sequence: TGTGCCAGCAGGCCCCGGGACAGCGCTGGAAACACCATATATTTT. It specifies CASRPRDSAGNTIYF.

This clone has a single count. The chain is built from TRBV27 and TRBJ1-5; D perhaps matches TRBD1 (6 bases). Between the trimmed V and J ends, which lost 6 bases and 7 bases, there was a span of 16 bases. The CDR3 spans 14 residues. The V gene's germline CDR1 is MNHEY and CDR2 SMNVEV (reference sequence). This CDR3 reads CASSRTGIGQPQHF. CDR3 coding DNA: TGTGCCAGCAGCCGAACAGGGATAGGGCAGCCCCAGCATTTT.

This clone was counted a few times. V and J are TRBV6-2 or TRBV6-3 and TRBJ2-7, with D possibly being TRBD2 (6 bases). CDR3 size: 17 residues. Germline CDR1 and CDR2: MNHEY and SVGEGT. V was clipped by 0 bases and J by 0 bases, with 15 bases between them. This CDR3 reads CASSYSFGGRGSYEQYF. CDR3 coding DNA: TGTGCCAGCAGTTACTCATTCGGGGGAAGGGGCTCCTACGAGCAGTACTTC.

This chain uses TRBV20-1 with TRBJ1-2; the match to TRBD1 covers 7 bases. The germline CDR1 and CDR2 sequences are DFQATT and SNEGSKA (reference sequence). V shed 3 bases and J 3 bases; nucleotides not matched to a gene: 10. The CDR3 sequence is 15 residues long. The CDR3 reads CSASKGAGLDYGYTF. DNA for the CDR3: TGCAGTGCTAGTAAGGGGGCAGGGCTCGACTATGGCTACACCTTC.

This chain connects TRBV27 to TRBJ1-6; D might be TRBD1 (6 bases). V was pared by 0 bases and J by 6 bases, with 12 bases between. This CDR3 has 16 amino acids. Germline CDR1 reads MNHEY; CDR2 reads SMNVEV (reference sequence). This chain's CDR3 is CASSLSEGELNSPLHF. The CDR3 bases are TGTGCCAGCAGTTTATCCGAGGGGGAGCTTAATTCACCCCTCCACTTT.

This clone turned up a few times. The chain carries TRBV7-3 and TRBJ1-1; D might be TRBD1 (5 bases). CDR1 is SGHTA and CDR2 is FQGTGA in the germline V gene. This CDR3 has 14 amino acids. The V and J ends lost 3 bases and 5 bases respectively, with 13 bases between them. The chain's CDR3 is CASSFGQGRTEAFF. CDR3 DNA sequence: TGTGCCAGCAGCTTCGGGCAGGGTCGGACTGAAGCTTTCTTT.

This clone was picked up one time. The genes are TRBV15 and TRBJ1-2; 9 positions match TRBD1. V lost 0 bases to trimming and J lost 7 bases; unmatched junction nucleotides: 9. Germline CDR1 LNHNV, CDR2 YYDKDF (reference sequence). The CDR3 extends over 16 amino acids. CDR3 nucleotide sequence: TGTGCCACCAGCAGAGATCATGGGACAGGGTTGAGTGGCTACACCTTC. This gives the protein CATSRDHGTGLSGYTF. Combining the CDR3 with reference TRBV15 and TRBJ1-2 gives the whole variable domain DAMVIQNPRYQVTQFGKPVTLSCSQTLNHNVMYWYQQKSSQAPKLLFHYYDKDFNNEADTPDNFQSRRPNTSFCFLDIRSPGLGDTAMYLCATSRDHGTGLSGYTFGSGTRLTVV.

The rearrangement uses TRBV28 and TRBJ2-3; 7 bases fit TRBD2. This CDR3 is 16 amino acids long. Germline trimming cut 2 bases from V and 2 bases from J; bases unmatched to any gene: 7. The germline CDR1 and CDR2 sequences are MDHEN and SYDVKM. CDR3 amino acids: CASSLGLAAYTDTQYF. The CDR3 DNA reads TGTGCCAGCAGTTTAGGTCTAGCGGCTTACACAGATACGCAGTATTTT. Filled out from reference TRBV28 and TRBJ2-3, the complete variable domain reads DVKVTQSSRYLVKRTGEKVFLECVQDMDHENMFWYRQDPGLGLRLIYFSYDVKMKEKGDIPEGYSVSREKKERFSLILESASTNQTSMYLCASSLGLAAYTDTQYFGPGTRLTVL.

The V gene is TRBV19, the J gene TRBJ1-5; D possibly corresponds to TRBD1 (6 bases). In germline, CDR1 is LNHDA, CDR2 SQIVND (reference sequence). This CDR3 comprises 13 residues. V lost 7 bases to trimming and J lost 8 bases, with 15 bases between them. CDR3 sequence: CASTETGTEPQHF. The CDR3 region has the DNA TGTGCCAGTACCGAAACAGGGACGGAGCCCCAGCATTTT.